Listed here are 9 T cell receptor beta chains from one sample, sequenced in a study of blood T cell repertoires in COVID-19. Profiled with immunoSEQ multiplex PCR; TCRdb holds only in-frame clones, not every one. The sample records roughly 260,000 clones, approximately 89% being singletons. Sequencing was performed on PBMCs or T cells enriched from blood (not recorded which). These receptors came from a woman younger than 35 who had recovered from COVID-19.

This clone showed up just a few times. The chain recombines TRBV7-9 with TRBJ1-4, with D unclear. This CDR3 contains 15 residues. Looked up from germline, CDR1 is SEHNR and CDR2 is FQNEAQ (reference sequence). V lost 2 bases and J lost 4, with 11 bases in between. This CDR3 reads CASSLPGSLNEKLFF. Written as DNA, the CDR3 is TGTGCCAGCAGCTTACCGGGTTCCCTTAATGAAAAACTGTTTTTT.

This CDR3 is CATSSRGDRDYGYTF. The CDR3 DNA sequence: TGTGCCACCAGCAGCCGAGGAGACAGGGACTATGGCTACACCTTC. The chain recombines TRBV15 with TRBJ1-2; 7 nucleotides match TRBD1. J gave up 3 bases and V 3 bases, and 7 bases lay outside the gene matches. This CDR3 is 15 amino acids long. Germline-derived CDR1 and CDR2 are LNHNV and YYDKDF (reference sequence).

The chain links TRBV28 to TRBJ2-3; 9 bases align to TRBD1. Germline assignment: CDR1 MDHEN and CDR2 SYDVKM. Unmatched junction bases numbered 10, after V lost 5 bases and J lost 1 base. This CDR3 region has 17 residues. The CDR3 reads CASSPLGGQGGTDTQYF. CDR3 DNA sequence: TGTGCCAGCAGTCCCCTAGGGGGACAGGGCGGCACAGATACGCAGTATTTT.

The rearrangement joins TRBV5-4 to TRBJ2-2; 13 nucleotides agree with TRBD2. Germline values: CDR1 SGHNT, CDR2 YYREEE (reference sequence). The CDR3 covers 16 residues. J gave up 6 bases and V 0 bases, and 2 bases lay outside the gene matches. The CDR3 nucleotides are TGTGCCAGCAGCTTGGGCACTAGCGGGAGGGCCGGGGAGCTGTTTTTT. Encoded protein: CASSLGTSGRAGELFF.

The gene calls are TRBV3-1 (or the pseudogene TRBV3-2) and TRBJ2-1; TRBD2 is a possible D gene (7 bases). V gave up 5 bases and J gave up 2 bases, with 16 bases separating them. Per the germline V gene, CDR1 is LGHDT and CDR2 is YNNKEL (reference sequence). CDR3 length equals 16 residues. The CDR3, as DNA: TGTGCCAGCAGCGAGCGGCGGGGGCTGGCCTACAATGAGCAGTTCTTC. Protein: CASSERRGLAYNEQFF.

The chain joins TRBV5-5 to TRBJ2-1, with D tentatively TRBD1 (6 bases). The germline gives CDR1 SGHKS, CDR2 YYEKEE (reference sequence). Trimming left V 0 bases short and J 2 bases short, with 12 bases between. The CDR3 extends over 16 amino acids. CDR3: CASSLEGRGPYNEQFF. The CDR3 DNA follows: TGTGCCAGCAGCTTGGAAGGCAGGGGTCCCTACAATGAGCAGTTCTTC.

This chain uses TRBV7-9 with TRBJ2-7; the D gene is possibly TRBD2 (6 bases). The CDR3 length is 14 residues. Germline lookup yields CDR1 SEHNR and CDR2 FQNEAQ (reference sequence). Deletions cut 5 bases from V and 3 bases from J, with 14 bases between. Here the CDR3 reads CASSLRRDGYEQYF. In DNA form, the CDR3 reads TGTGCCAGCAGCCTCCGGCGGGACGGCTACGAGCAGTACTTC.

The rearrangement uses TRBV28 and TRBJ2-7, with a possible D match to TRBD1 (5 bases). Germline CDR1 reads MDHEN; CDR2 reads SYDVKM. V lost 3 bases and J 7 bases, leaving 7 bases between the germline ends. The CDR3 covers 11 residues. The CDR3 loop reads CASSLGREQYF. The CDR3 nucleotides are TGTGCCAGCAGTTTGGGGCGGGAGCAGTACTTC. Based on the CDR3 plus reference TRBV28 and TRBJ2-7, the full variable domain is DVKVTQSSRYLVKRTGEKVFLECVQDMDHENMFWYRQDPGLGLRLIYFSYDVKMKEKGDIPEGYSVSREKKERFSLILESASTNQTSMYLCASSLGREQYFGPGTRLTVT.

The chain uses TRBV12-3 or TRBV12-4 and TRBJ1-4, with TRBD1 identical over 9 bases. Unmatched junction bases numbered 2, after V lost 6 bases and J lost 6 bases. This CDR3 is 13 amino acids long. CDR3 sequence: CASRWTGDEKLFF. The CDR3 coding sequence is TGTGCCAGCAGGTGGACAGGGGATGAAAAACTGTTTTTT.